The T cell receptor (beta chain) under discussion was sequenced for a study of T cells after posttransplantation cyclophosphamide. Whole-study findings and limits: Blood and skin or GI T cell repertoires showed limited TRB overlap. Donor-recipient repertoire similarity was low at 1-2 months, rising over year one. After PTCy, TRB diversity resembled that of CNI/methotrexate controls.

This related bone marrow graft donor gave peripheral blood on the day of marrow donation. This clone was observed at least ten times. Its antigen is currently unknown. The data were produced by immunoSEQ multiplex PCR, yet TCRdb's version contains in-frame clones alone and is incomplete. The repertoire yields approximately 26,000 clones, none seen only once; the top ten contain 4% to 5.5%. With 5 bases removed from V and 1 base from J, the gap between germline ends came to 12 bases. The CDR3 sequence is 14 residues long. The germline CDR1 and CDR2 sequences are SEHNR and FQNEAQ (reference sequence). The chain joins TRBV7-9 to TRBJ2-7; TRBD1 might be the D (5 bases). The clonotype was recovered from a woman between 45 and 60 years old in good health, CMV-negative, and a related stem cell transplant donor. The sequenced sample consisted of PBMCs. CDR3 sequence: CASSDQQVSYEQYF. The CDR3 DNA is TGTGCCAGCAGCGATCAACAGGTTTCCTACGAGCAGTACTTC.